The sequence of this TCR beta chain was determined in a study of CD8 T cells in ankylosing spondylitis. Findings of the study overall: Some of these motif variants have turned up before, in reports on reactive arthritis synovial fluid and blood. Disease-linked clones bore a CD8+ phenotype and were relatively rare in peripheral blood. Within matched ankylosing spondylitis synovial fluid, disease-linked clones were reportedly significantly enriched. Fewer than 10 highly homologous variants made up a TCR beta motif that seemed to typify ankylosing spondylitis blood.

In its sample, this clonotype was seen a few times. Its antigen remains unknown. V was clipped by 1 base and J by 0 bases, with 9 bases between them. The CDR3 covers 15 residues. Scientists made TCR beta libraries using quantitative 5'-RACE with molecular barcodes. From the 5' RACE reads, TCRdb called clonotypes with MiXCR, one entry per CDR3 protein. The table has approximately 540,000 distinct CDR3 sequences, roughly 13% seen once. Sequencing used blood, either unsorted or a sorted T cell fraction (not recorded which). The TCR comes from a male donor with ankylosing spondylitis. The chain uses TRBV12-3 or TRBV12-4 and TRBJ1-2; D is uncertain. The CDR3 coding sequence is TGTGCCAGCAGTTTAGTCCCGGCCTCTAACTATGGCTACACCTTC. Encoded protein: CASSLVPASNYGYTF.